This T cell receptor beta chain was obtained from a study of neurological immune-mediated disorders. As for the cDNA, it was generated by 5'RACE with 10-nucleotide random UMIs. TCRdb used MiXCR to reprocess the 5' RACE reads, holding one entry per CDR3 protein. This sample has about 20,000 distinct CDR3 sequences, with 6% to 8.5% found just once. This clonotype was seen repeatedly, ten times or more. Material: CD8+ T cells from blood. The origin of this receptor is a woman in her 30s with HTLV-1-associated myelopathy (HAM/TSP).

Here the CDR3 DNA reads TGCGCCAGCAGCGTGACAGTGAGAGGGGCAGCTTTCTTT. This gives the protein CASSVTVRGAAFF. The V gene is TRBV5-1, the J gene TRBJ1-1; D perhaps matches TRBD1 (5 bases). Germline CDR1 SGHRS, CDR2 YFSETQ. The CDR3 runs to 13 residues. V was shortened by 4 bases and J by 10 bases, with 17 bases between the two germline ends.